The 9 T cell receptor beta chains below all came from one sample that was sequenced in a study of cytomegalovirus exposure and HLA in healthy donors. Both 60 Vbeta primers and 13 Jbeta primers went into the PCR. TCRdb's table, derived via immunoSEQ multiplex PCR, lists solely in-frame clones and lacks some. The table shows around 200,000 clones, with roughly 73% occurring only once. The sample comprised PBMCs. These receptors were collected from a female donor in good health and CMV-seronegative.

This chain uses TRBV7-2 with TRBJ1-5; unclear D gene. The V end lost 5 bases, the J end lost 2 bases, and 10 bases lay between the germline ends. The germline V gene encodes CDR1 SGHTA and CDR2 FQGNSA. The CDR3 runs 14 residues. The CDR3 spells CASSLGAGNQPQHF. The CDR3 coding sequence is TGTGCCAGCAGCCTAGGAGCTGGCAATCAGCCCCAGCATTTT.

The V and J genes are TRBV27 and TRBJ2-7, with 11 positions matching TRBD2. The CDR3 runs 17 residues. Germline V CDR1 and CDR2: MNHEY, SMNVEV (reference sequence). The V and J ends lost 0 bases and 7 bases, in that order; junction bases with no gene match: 11. CDR3 sequence: CASSLSLLAGEPGEQYF. The CDR3 bases are TGTGCCAGCAGTTTATCCCTACTAGCGGGAGAACCGGGGGAGCAGTACTTC.

This rearrangement joins TRBV19 to TRBJ2-7; D not resolved. The CDR3 runs 11 residues. The germline gives CDR1 LNHDA, CDR2 SQIVND (reference sequence). V was trimmed by 3 bases and J by 5 bases, leaving 5 bases between them. The DNA for the CDR3 is TGTGCCAGTAGTATGGCGGACGAGCAGTACTTC. It codes for CASSMADEQYF.

The chain links TRBV30 to TRBJ1-1; perhaps TRBD1 as D (6 bases). V was trimmed by 3 bases and J by 7 bases, leaving 9 bases between them. The CDR3 runs 11 residues. Per the germline V gene, CDR1 is GTSNPN and CDR2 is SVGIG (reference sequence). The DNA for the CDR3 is TGTGCCTGGAGCTACAGGGTTGAAGCTTTCTTT. Translation gives CAWSYRVEAFF.

This chain joins TRBV7-2 and TRBJ2-1; TRBD2 might be the D (5 bases). Trimming stripped 4 bases from V and 0 bases from J, with 10 bases between. Per the germline V gene, CDR1 is SGHTA and CDR2 is FQGNSA. The CDR3 is 15 residues long. The CDR3 is CASSSSGNSYNEQFF. CDR3 in DNA: TGTGCCAGCAGCTCTTCGGGGAACTCCTACAATGAGCAGTTCTTC.

J is TRBJ2-1 and V is TRBV2; D not certain. There are 13 residues in the CDR3. Deletions cut 11 bases from V and 6 bases from J, with 17 bases between. From germline, CDR1 is SNHLY and CDR2 FYNNEI. The DNA of the CDR3 is TGTGCCGGATCCGGTTTGAGGTCCAATGAGCAGTTCTTC. This gives the protein CAGSGLRSNEQFF.

On this clone itself: Additional DNA sequences in this sample encode the identical CDR3. The rearrangement links TRBV18 to TRBJ1-3, with 7 nucleotides matching TRBD1. CDR1 and CDR2 from the germline V gene are KGHSH and LQKENI. V was clipped by 3 bases and J by 2 bases; unmatched bases: 1. This CDR3 comprises 14 residues. CDR3 residues: CASSPQGAGNTIYF. The CDR3 DNA follows: TGTGCCAGCTCACCGCAGGGGGCTGGAAACACCATATATTTT. The complete variable domain, with remaining parts taken from reference TRBV18 and TRBJ1-3, reads NAGVMQNPRHLVRRRGQEARLRCSPMKGHSHVYWYRQLPEEGLKFMVYLQKENIIDESGMPKERFSAEFPKEGPSILRIQQVVRGDSAAYFCASSPQGAGNTIYFGEGSWLTVV.

The chain employs TRBV29-1 and TRBJ2-1; a weak D match, TRBD2 (5 bases). V lost 3 bases to trimming and J lost 6 bases, with 12 bases between them. This CDR3 has 13 amino acids. Germline CDR1 is SQVTM and CDR2 is ANQGSEA. The CDR3 loop is CSVDWRASNEQFF. The CDR3 nucleotides read TGCAGCGTTGATTGGCGGGCTAGCAATGAGCAGTTCTTC.

The gene calls are TRBV19 and TRBJ2-7, with 10 bases lining up with TRBD1. CDR1 is LNHDA and CDR2 is SQIVND in the germline V gene (reference sequence). The junction had 4 bases not matched to a gene; V was cut back by 6 bases and J by 2 bases. This CDR3 contains 14 residues. This chain's CDR3 is CASRPTGGPYEQYF. In DNA, the CDR3 is TGTGCCAGTAGGCCGACAGGGGGCCCCTACGAGCAGTACTTC.